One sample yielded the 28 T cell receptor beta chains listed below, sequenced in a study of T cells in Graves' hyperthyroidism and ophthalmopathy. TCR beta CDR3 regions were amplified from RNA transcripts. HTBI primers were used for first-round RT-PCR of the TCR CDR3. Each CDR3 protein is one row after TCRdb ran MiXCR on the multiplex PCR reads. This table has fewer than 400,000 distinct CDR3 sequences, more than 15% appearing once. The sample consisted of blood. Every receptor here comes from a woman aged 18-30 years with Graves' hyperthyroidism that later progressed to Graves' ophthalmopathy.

This CDR3 reads CASAGTSQETQYF. In DNA form, the CDR3 reads TGCGCCAGTGCCGGGACCAGCCAAGAGACCCAGTACTTC. J is TRBJ2-5 and V is TRBV5-1; possibly TRBD1 or TRBD2 for D (5 bases each). Per germline, CDR1 SGHRS and CDR2 YFSETQ. This CDR3 region has 13 residues. V was clipped by 8 bases and J by 1 base, with 12 bases between them.

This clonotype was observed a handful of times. The CDR3 coding sequence is TGCAGTGCTAGATCTCCCGGGACAGGAATGAACCTCAATCAGCCCCAGCATTTT. This sequence encodes CSARSPGTGMNLNQPQHF. The rearrangement links TRBV20-1 to TRBJ1-5, with 8 bases that match TRBD1. This CDR3 has 18 amino acids. Per the germline V gene, CDR1 is DFQATT and CDR2 is SNEGSKA (reference sequence). V shed 2 bases and J 3 bases; nucleotides not matched to a gene: 15.

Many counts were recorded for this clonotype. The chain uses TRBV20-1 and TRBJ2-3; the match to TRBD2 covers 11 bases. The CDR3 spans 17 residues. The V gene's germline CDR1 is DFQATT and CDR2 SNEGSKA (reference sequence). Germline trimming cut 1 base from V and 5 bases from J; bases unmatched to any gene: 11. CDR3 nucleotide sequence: TGCAGTGCTAGAGCCCAATTAGCGGGAGGGCCAAAAGATACGCAGTATTTT. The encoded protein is CSARAQLAGGPKDTQYF.

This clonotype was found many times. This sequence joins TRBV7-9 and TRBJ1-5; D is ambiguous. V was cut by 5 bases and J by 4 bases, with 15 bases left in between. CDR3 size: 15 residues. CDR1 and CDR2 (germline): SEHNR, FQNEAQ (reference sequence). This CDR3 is CASSPPIGENQPQHF. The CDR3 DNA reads TGTGCCAGCAGCCCCCCAATTGGTGAAAATCAGCCCCAGCATTTT.

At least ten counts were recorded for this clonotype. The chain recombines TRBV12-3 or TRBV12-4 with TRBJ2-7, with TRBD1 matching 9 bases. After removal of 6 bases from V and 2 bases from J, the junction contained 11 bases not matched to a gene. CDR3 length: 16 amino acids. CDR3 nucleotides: TGTGCCAGCAGGGACTCAACAGGGGGCCTGACCTACGAGCAGTACTTC. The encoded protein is CASRDSTGGLTYEQYF.

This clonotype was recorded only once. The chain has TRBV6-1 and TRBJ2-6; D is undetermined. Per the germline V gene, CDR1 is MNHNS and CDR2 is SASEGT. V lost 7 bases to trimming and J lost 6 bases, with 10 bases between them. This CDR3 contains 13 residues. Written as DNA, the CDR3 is TGTGCCAGCAAGATGGGCATGGCCAACGTCCTGACTTTC. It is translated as CASKMGMANVLTF.

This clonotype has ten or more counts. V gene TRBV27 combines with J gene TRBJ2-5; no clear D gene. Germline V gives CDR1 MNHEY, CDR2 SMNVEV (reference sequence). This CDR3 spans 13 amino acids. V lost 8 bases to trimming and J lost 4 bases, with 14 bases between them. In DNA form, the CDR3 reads TGTGCCAGCTCCGAGTGGGCCGGAGAGACCCAGTACTTC. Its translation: CASSEWAGETQYF.

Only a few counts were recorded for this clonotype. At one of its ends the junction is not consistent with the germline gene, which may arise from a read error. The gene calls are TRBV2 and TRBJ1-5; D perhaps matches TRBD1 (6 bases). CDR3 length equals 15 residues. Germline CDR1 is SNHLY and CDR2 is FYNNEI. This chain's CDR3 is CASSEEGGAGQPQHF. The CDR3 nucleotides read TGTGCCAGCAGCGAAGAGGGGGGGGCCGGGCAGCCCCAGCATTTT.

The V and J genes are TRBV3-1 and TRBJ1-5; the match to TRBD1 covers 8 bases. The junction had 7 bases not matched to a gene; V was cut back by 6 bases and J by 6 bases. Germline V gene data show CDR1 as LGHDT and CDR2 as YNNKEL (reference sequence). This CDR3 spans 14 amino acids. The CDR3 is CASSQNRGSQPQHF. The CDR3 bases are TGTGCCAGCAGTCAAAACAGGGGGAGTCAGCCCCAGCATTTT. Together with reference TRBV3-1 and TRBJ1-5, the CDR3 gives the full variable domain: DTAVSQTPKYLVTQMGNDKSIKCEQNLGHDTMYWYKQDSKKFLKIMFSYNNKELIINETVPNRFSPKSPDKAHLNLHINSLELGDSAVYFCASSQNRGSQPQHFGDGTRLSIL.

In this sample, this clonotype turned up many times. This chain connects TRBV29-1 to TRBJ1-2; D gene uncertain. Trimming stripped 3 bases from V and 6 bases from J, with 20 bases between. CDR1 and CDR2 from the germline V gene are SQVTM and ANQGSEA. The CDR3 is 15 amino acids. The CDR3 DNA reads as TGCAGCGTTGATGGGAGGACCGCGAGGGTCGATGGCTACACCTTC. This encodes CSVDGRTARVDGYTF.

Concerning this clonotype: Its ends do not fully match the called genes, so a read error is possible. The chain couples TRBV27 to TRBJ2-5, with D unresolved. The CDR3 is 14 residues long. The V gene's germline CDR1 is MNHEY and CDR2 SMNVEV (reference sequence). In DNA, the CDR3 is TGTGCCAGCAGTTTAGACACCCTCCAAGGGACCCAGTACTTC. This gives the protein CASSLDTLQGTQYF.

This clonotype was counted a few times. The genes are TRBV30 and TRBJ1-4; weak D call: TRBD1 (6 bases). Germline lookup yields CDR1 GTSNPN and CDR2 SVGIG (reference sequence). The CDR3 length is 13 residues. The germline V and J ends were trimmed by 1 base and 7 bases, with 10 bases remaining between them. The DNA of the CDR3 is TGTGCCTGGAGTGATGGGGGGCCTGAAAAACTGTTTTTT. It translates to CAWSDGGPEKLFF.

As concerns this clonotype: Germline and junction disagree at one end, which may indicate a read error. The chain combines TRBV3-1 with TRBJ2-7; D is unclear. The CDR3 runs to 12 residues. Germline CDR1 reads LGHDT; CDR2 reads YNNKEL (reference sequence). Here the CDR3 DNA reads TGTGCCAGCAGCCAAAGAGGATACGCGCAGTACTTC. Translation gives CASSQRGYAQYF.

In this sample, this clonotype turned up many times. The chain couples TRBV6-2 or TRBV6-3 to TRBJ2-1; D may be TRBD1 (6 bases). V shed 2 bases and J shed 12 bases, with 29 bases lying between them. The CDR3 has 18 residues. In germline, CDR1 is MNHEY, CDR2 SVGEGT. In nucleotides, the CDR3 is TGTGCCAGCAGTTACCATAGGACAGCGCCTGGTGAGGGACCTGGGCAGTTCTTC. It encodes CASSYHRTAPGEGPGQFF.

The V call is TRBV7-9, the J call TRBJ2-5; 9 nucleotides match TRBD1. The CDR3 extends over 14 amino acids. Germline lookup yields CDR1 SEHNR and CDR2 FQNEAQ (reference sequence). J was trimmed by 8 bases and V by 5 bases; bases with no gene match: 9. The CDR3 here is CASSPDRGRDTQYF. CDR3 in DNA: TGTGCCAGCAGCCCGGACAGGGGCCGGGATACCCAGTACTTC.

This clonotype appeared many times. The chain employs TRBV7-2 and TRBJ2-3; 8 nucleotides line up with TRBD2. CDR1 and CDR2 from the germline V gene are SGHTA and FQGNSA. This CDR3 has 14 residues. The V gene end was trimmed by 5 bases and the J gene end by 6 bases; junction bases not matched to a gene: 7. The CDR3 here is CASSPGLESDTQYF. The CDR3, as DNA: TGTGCCAGCAGCCCGGGACTAGAGTCGGATACGCAGTATTTT. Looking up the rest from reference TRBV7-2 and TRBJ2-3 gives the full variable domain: GAGVSQSPSNKVTEKGKDVELRCDPISGHTALYWYRQSLGQGLEFLIYFQGNSAPDKSGLPSDRFSAERTGGSVSTLTIQRTQQEDSAVYLCASSPGLESDTQYFGPGTRLTVL.

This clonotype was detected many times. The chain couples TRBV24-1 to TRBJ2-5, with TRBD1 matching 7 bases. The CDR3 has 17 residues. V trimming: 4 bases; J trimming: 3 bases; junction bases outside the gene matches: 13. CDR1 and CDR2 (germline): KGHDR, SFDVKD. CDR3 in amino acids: CATSDPPGQRGKETQYF. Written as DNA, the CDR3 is TGTGCCACCAGTGACCCCCCGGGACAGAGGGGAAAAGAGACCCAGTACTTC.

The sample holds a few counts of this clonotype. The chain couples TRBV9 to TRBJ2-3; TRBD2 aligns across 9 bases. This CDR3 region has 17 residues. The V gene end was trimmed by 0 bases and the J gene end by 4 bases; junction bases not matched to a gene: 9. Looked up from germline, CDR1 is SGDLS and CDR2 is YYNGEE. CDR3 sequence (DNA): TGTGCCAGCAGCGTAGGGGATAGCGGGGGAGTCGCAGATACGCAGTATTTT. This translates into CASSVGDSGGVADTQYF.

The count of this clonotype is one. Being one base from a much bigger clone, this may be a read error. CDR3 amino acids: CSATGAAPYGYTF. The CDR3 DNA is TGCAGTGCTACAGGGGCCGCGCCCTATGGCTACACCTTC. This chain uses TRBV20-1 with TRBJ1-2; D may be TRBD1 (6 bases). Germline lookup yields CDR1 DFQATT and CDR2 SNEGSKA (reference sequence). This CDR3 is 13 amino acids long. The V end was cut by 4 bases, the J end by 4 bases, with 13 bases between.

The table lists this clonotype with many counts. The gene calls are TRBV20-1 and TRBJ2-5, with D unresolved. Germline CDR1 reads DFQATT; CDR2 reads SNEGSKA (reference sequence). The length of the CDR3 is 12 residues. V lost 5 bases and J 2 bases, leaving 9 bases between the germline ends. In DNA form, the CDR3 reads TGCAGTGCTCTCGACCTACAAGAGACCCAGTACTTC. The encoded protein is CSALDLQETQYF.

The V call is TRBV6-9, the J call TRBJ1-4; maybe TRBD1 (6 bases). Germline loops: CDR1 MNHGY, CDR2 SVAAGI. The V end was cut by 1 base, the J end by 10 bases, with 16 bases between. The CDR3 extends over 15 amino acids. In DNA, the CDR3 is TGTGCCAGCAGTTATTTTCGACAGGAAAGCGGAAAACTGTTTTTT. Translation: CASSYFRQESGKLFF.

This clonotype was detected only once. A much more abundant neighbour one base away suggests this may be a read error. CDR3 nucleotide sequence: TGTGCCAGCAGCACGTGGGACCAAATCCAAGAGACCCAGTACTTC. Its protein is CASSTWDQIQETQYF. The chain recombines TRBV9 with TRBJ2-5; tentatively, D is TRBD1 or TRBD2 (5 bases each). Looked up from germline, CDR1 is SGDLS and CDR2 is YYNGEE. Trimming left V 4 bases short and J 1 base short, with 14 bases between. This CDR3 region has 15 residues.

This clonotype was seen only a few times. CDR3 region: CASSLTVAGAQETQYF. The CDR3 region has the DNA TGCGCCAGCAGCTTAACAGTAGCGGGAGCTCAGGAGACCCAGTACTTC. The rearrangement joins TRBV5-1 to TRBJ2-5, with 9 bases fitting TRBD2. The CDR3 extends over 16 amino acids. The germline gives CDR1 SGHRS, CDR2 YFSETQ. J gave up 5 bases and V 2 bases, and 10 bases lay outside the gene matches.

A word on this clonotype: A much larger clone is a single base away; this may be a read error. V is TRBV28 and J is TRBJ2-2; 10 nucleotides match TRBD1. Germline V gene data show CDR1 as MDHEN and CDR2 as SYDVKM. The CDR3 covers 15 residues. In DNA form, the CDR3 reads TGTGCCAACAGTTCCGGGACAGGGGACACCGGGGAGCTGTTTTTT. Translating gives CANSSGTGDTGELFF. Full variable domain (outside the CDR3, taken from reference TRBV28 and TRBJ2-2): DVKVTQSSRYLVKRTGEKVFLECVQDMDHENMFWYRQDPGLGLRLIYFSYDVKMKEKGDIPEGYSVSREKKERFSLILESASTNQTSMYLCANSSGTGDTGELFFGEGSRLTVL.

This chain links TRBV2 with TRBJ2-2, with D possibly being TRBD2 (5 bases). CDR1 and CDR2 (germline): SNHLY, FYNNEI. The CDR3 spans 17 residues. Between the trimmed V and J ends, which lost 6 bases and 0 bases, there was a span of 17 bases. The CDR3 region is CASSRTDWGPNTGELFF. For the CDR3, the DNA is TGTGCCAGCAGCCGGACGGACTGGGGTCCGAACACCGGGGAGCTGTTTTTT.

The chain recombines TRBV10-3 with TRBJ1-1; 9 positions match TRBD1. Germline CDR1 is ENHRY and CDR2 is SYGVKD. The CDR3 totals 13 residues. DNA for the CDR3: TGTGTCAGCGGGACAGGGAGGAACACTGAAGCTTTCTTT. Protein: CVSGTGRNTEAFF.

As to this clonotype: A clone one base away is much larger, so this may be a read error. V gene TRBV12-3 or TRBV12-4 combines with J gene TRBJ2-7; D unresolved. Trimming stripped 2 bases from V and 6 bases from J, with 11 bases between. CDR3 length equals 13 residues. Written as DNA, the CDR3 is TGTGCCAGCAGTTTAAGGCTAGAGTGCGAGCAGTACTTC. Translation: CASSLRLECEQYF.

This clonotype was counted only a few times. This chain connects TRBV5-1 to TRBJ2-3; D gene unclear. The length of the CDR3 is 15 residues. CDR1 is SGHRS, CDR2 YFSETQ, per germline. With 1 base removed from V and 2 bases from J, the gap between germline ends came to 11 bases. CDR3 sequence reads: CASSLLGEATDTQYF. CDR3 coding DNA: TGCGCCAGCAGCTTGTTGGGCGAGGCCACAGATACGCAGTATTTT.